One and the same sample provided the 27 T cell receptor beta chains below, sequenced in a study of cytomegalovirus exposure and HLA in healthy donors. Primers: 60 Vbeta forward and 13 Jbeta reverse. Assay used: immunoSEQ multiplex PCR; TCRdb lists only in-frame clones, some missing. Of roughly 100,000 clones listed, over 65% are singletons. Sequenced: PBMCs. The receptors here all came from a female donor in good health and CMV-seropositive.

This clone showed up just a few times. Here the CDR3 reads CASSLWGPSGNTIYF. The CDR3 DNA sequence: TGTGCCAGCAGCTTATGGGGCCCCTCTGGAAACACCATATATTTT. The V call is TRBV5-5, the J call TRBJ1-3; TRBD1 might be the D (5 bases). Germline V gene sequence: CDR1 SGHKS, CDR2 YYEKEE (reference sequence). V was pared by 2 bases and J by 0 bases, with 9 bases between. This CDR3 region has 15 residues.

The chain joins TRBV27 to TRBJ1-1; 8 bases map to TRBD1. This CDR3 contains 15 residues. J lost 5 bases, V lost 5 bases, and 10 bases had no gene match. CDR1 and CDR2 (germline): MNHEY, SMNVEV (reference sequence). The CDR3 sequence is CASSLLTGVGTEAFF. The CDR3 DNA is TGTGCCAGCAGTCTCTTGACAGGGGTCGGAACTGAAGCTTTCTTT.

The chain recombines TRBV5-8 with TRBJ2-5; maybe TRBD1 (6 bases). The CDR3 contains 15 residues. V was shortened by 1 base and J by 5 bases, with 15 bases between the two germline ends. Germline V lookup: CDR1 SGHTS, CDR2 YDEGEE. Here the CDR3 DNA reads TGTGCCAGCAGCTTGTCATTCCAGGGGCGGGAGACCCAGTACTTC. This gives the protein CASSLSFQGRETQYF.

The genes are TRBV27 and TRBJ1-4; 7 nucleotides agree with TRBD1. CDR1 is MNHEY and CDR2 is SMNVEV in the germline V gene (reference sequence). This CDR3 has 13 amino acids. With 8 bases clipped from V and 4 bases from J, the junction kept 4 bases outside the gene matches. CDR3 protein: CASRGQNNEKLFF. The CDR3 DNA is TGTGCCAGCCGGGGACAGAATAATGAAAAACTGTTTTTT. Filled out from reference TRBV27 and TRBJ1-4, the complete variable domain reads EAQVTQNPRYLITVTGKKLTVTCSQNMNHEYMSWYRQDPGLGLRQIYYSMNVEVTDKGDVPEGYKVSRKEKRNFPLILESPSPNQTSLYFCASRGQNNEKLFFGSGTQLSVL.

V gene TRBV10-2 combines with J gene TRBJ1-5; 7 positions match TRBD1. CDR3 length equals 15 residues. V lost 5 bases and J lost 0; bases outside the gene matches: 4. Germline CDR1 reads WSHSY; CDR2 reads SAAADI. In DNA form, the CDR3 reads TGCGCCAGCAGTAAGGACAGGTATAGCAATCAGCCCCAGCATTTT. It encodes CASSKDRYSNQPQHF.

V usage is TRBV30 and J usage is TRBJ2-1; tentatively, D is TRBD2 (5 bases). The CDR3 loop spans 12 amino acids. Germline CDR1 and CDR2: GTSNPN and SVGIG (reference sequence). Trimming left V 0 bases short and J 9 bases short, with 9 bases between. The CDR3 DNA is TGTGCCTGGAGTGTATTTCGGGGTGAGCAGTTCTTC. Its protein is CAWSVFRGEQFF.

The gene calls are TRBV7-2 and TRBJ1-2; 9 bases line up with TRBD1. Per the germline V gene, CDR1 is SGHTA and CDR2 is FQGNSA. The V and J ends lost 2 bases and 2 bases, in that order; junction bases with no gene match: 3. The CDR3 is 15 residues long. CDR3 nucleotide sequence: TGTGCCAGCAGCTTAACCGGGACAGGGAACTATGGCTACACCTTC. Protein sequence: CASSLTGTGNYGYTF.

V is TRBV10-3 and J is TRBJ2-7; D not certain. Germline CDR1 is ENHRY and CDR2 is SYGVKD. V gave up 6 bases and J gave up 0 bases, with 12 bases separating them. This CDR3 contains 14 residues. CDR3 amino acids: CAISGSVNSYEQYF. The CDR3 DNA is TGTGCCATCAGCGGGTCCGTTAACTCCTACGAGCAGTACTTC.

J is TRBJ2-6 and V is TRBV28, with a tentative D call TRBD1 (5 bases). Looked up from germline, CDR1 is MDHEN and CDR2 is SYDVKM. V shed 3 bases and J shed 1 base, with 16 bases lying between them. The CDR3 sequence is 18 residues long. In nucleotides, the CDR3 is TGTGCCAGCAGTTTCGGGCTCTTCAAGGGGTCTGGGGCCAACGTCCTGACTTTC. Translation gives CASSFGLFKGSGANVLTF.

This clone was detected once. The gene calls are TRBV30 and TRBJ1-3; weak D call: TRBD1 (6 bases). This CDR3 contains 14 residues. V was pared by 2 bases and J by 2 bases, with 10 bases between. Germline V gene data show CDR1 as GTSNPN and CDR2 as SVGIG (reference sequence). The CDR3 DNA follows: TGTGCCTGGAGTAGACAGGCGGCTGGAAACACCATATATTTT. Translating it yields CAWSRQAAGNTIYF.

V and J are TRBV30 and TRBJ1-5, with 8 bases lining up with TRBD1. V trimming: 3 bases; J trimming: 6 bases; junction bases outside the gene matches: 4. The CDR3 runs 13 residues. From germline, CDR1 is GTSNPN and CDR2 SVGIG (reference sequence). The CDR3 loop is CAWSYRGVQPQHF. For the CDR3, the DNA is TGTGCCTGGAGCTACAGGGGGGTTCAGCCCCAGCATTTT.

The chain couples TRBV5-1 to TRBJ1-6; a weak D match, TRBD1 (6 bases). Deletions cut 5 bases from V and 1 base from J, with 13 bases between. Germline V gene data show CDR1 as SGHRS and CDR2 as YFSETQ. CDR3 length: 16 residues. This chain's CDR3 is CASRQQGGSYNSPLHF. CDR3 DNA: TGCGCCAGCAGACAACAGGGAGGGTCCTATAATTCACCCCTCCACTTT.

The genes are TRBV6-5 and TRBJ1-2; 7 nucleotides match TRBD1. Germline CDR1 reads MNHEY; CDR2 reads SVGAGI. This CDR3 has 14 residues. The V and J ends lost 6 bases and 4 bases, in that order; junction bases with no gene match: 8. CDR3 sequence (DNA): TGTGCCAGCAGAGAGGGACAGCCTTTCTATGGCTACACCTTC. Its protein product is CASREGQPFYGYTF.

The rearrangement joins TRBV7-8 to TRBJ1-4; D not certain. CDR1 and CDR2 (germline): SGHVS, FQNEAQ. V gave up 5 bases and J gave up 3 bases, with 16 bases separating them. The CDR3 sequence is 16 residues long. CDR3 sequence: CASSLDSGRANEKLFF. The CDR3 DNA sequence: TGTGCCAGCAGCCTCGACTCGGGGAGGGCTAATGAAAAACTGTTTTTT.

The gene calls are TRBV18 and TRBJ1-1, with D perhaps matching TRBD1 (5 bases). Germline-derived CDR1 and CDR2 are KGHSH and LQKENI. The CDR3 loop spans 15 amino acids. The germline V and J ends were trimmed by 3 bases and 5 bases, with 16 bases remaining between them. CDR3 protein: CASSPVQGGSTEAFF. CDR3 sequence (DNA): TGTGCCAGCTCACCGGTTCAGGGAGGGTCGACTGAAGCTTTCTTT.

The rearrangement links TRBV6-1 to TRBJ2-7; 8 nucleotides match TRBD1. V was clipped by 6 bases and J by 3 bases; unmatched bases: 7. CDR3 length: 14 residues. Germline V gene data show CDR1 as MNHNS and CDR2 as SASEGT. The chain's CDR3 is CASRFDRGIYEQYF. The CDR3 nucleotides read TGTGCCAGCAGATTCGACAGGGGAATCTACGAGCAGTACTTC.

The chain uses TRBV6-1 and TRBJ2-7, with 9 bases that match TRBD2. The J segment lost 2 bases and the V segment lost 5 bases, leaving 4 bases of the junction unmatched. CDR1 and CDR2 from the germline V gene are MNHNS and SASEGT. There are 14 residues in the CDR3. CDR3 bases: TGTGCCAGCAGTCCTAGCGGGACCGCCTACGAGCAGTACTTC. This codes for CASSPSGTAYEQYF.

This chain joins TRBV5-1 and TRBJ2-2; possibly TRBD1 for D (5 bases). V dropped 3 bases and J dropped 6 bases, with 12 bases sitting between them. Germline V gives CDR1 SGHRS, CDR2 YFSETQ. The CDR3 totals 14 residues. CDR3 loop: CASSSQGVPGELFF. In DNA form, the CDR3 reads TGCGCCAGCAGCTCCCAGGGTGTACCCGGGGAGCTGTTTTTT.

The chain has TRBV6-5 and TRBJ1-2, with D perhaps matching TRBD1 (5 bases). The V gene lost 6 bases and the J gene lost 2 bases, with 13 bases spanning the gap. The CDR3 is made up of 14 amino acids. CDR1 and CDR2 from the germline V gene are MNHEY and SVGAGI. The CDR3 spells CASSRATVNYGYTF. In DNA, the CDR3 is TGTGCCAGCAGCCGGGCGACAGTCAACTATGGCTACACCTTC.

The chain carries TRBV28 and TRBJ1-2; 8 bases are shared with TRBD1. The CDR3 spans 14 residues. The V and J ends lost 3 bases and 2 bases, in that order; junction bases with no gene match: 2. CDR1 and CDR2 from the germline V gene are MDHEN and SYDVKM. CDR3 nucleotide sequence: TGTGCCAGCAGTTTGGGGGACAGGAACTATGGCTACACCTTC. This translates into CASSLGDRNYGYTF.

The chain uses TRBV5-1 and TRBJ1-2, with TRBD1 identical over 9 bases. In germline, CDR1 is SGHRS, CDR2 YFSETQ. This CDR3 has 15 residues. J was trimmed by 5 bases and V by 4 bases; bases with no gene match: 9. The CDR3 region is CASSKEPGQGYGYTF. The CDR3 region has the DNA TGCGCCAGCAGCAAGGAACCGGGACAGGGATATGGCTACACCTTC.

This chain connects TRBV28 to TRBJ2-1; 9 bases are shared with TRBD2. The CDR3 runs to 19 residues. The germline V gene has CDR1 MDHEN and CDR2 SYDVKM. V lost 3 bases, J lost 0 bases, and 12 bases stayed unmatched. The CDR3: CASSFRMGGRADSYNEQFF. CDR3 nucleotides: TGTGCCAGCAGTTTTCGCATGGGCGGGAGGGCGGACTCCTACAATGAGCAGTTCTTC.

This sequence joins TRBV7-2 and TRBJ2-7; 7 bases agree with TRBD1. The length of the CDR3 is 15 residues. The germline gives CDR1 SGHTA, CDR2 FQGNSA. V was clipped by 2 bases and J by 2 bases; unmatched bases: 6. The CDR3: CASSLMRGPPYEQYF. The CDR3 bases are TGTGCCAGCAGCTTAATGAGGGGGCCACCCTACGAGCAGTACTTC.

CDR3 loop: CASSQDAQVPQGTGELFF. In DNA, the CDR3 is TGTGCCAGCAGCCAAGACGCGCAAGTACCACAGGGCACCGGGGAGCTGTTTTTT. The chain recombines TRBV4-2 with TRBJ2-2; the D gene is possibly TRBD1 (6 bases). The germline gives CDR1 LGHNA, CDR2 YNFKEQ. V was cut by 0 bases and J by 4 bases, with 18 bases left in between. CDR3 length: 18 residues.

This chain connects TRBV6-1 to TRBJ1-2; D is ambiguous. Germline-derived CDR1 and CDR2 are MNHNS and SASEGT. The length of the CDR3 is 13 residues. V lost 7 bases and J 4 bases, leaving 13 bases between the germline ends. CDR3 in DNA: TGTGCCAGCACCTTTAGCCGGGGCTATGGCTACACCTTC. Translation gives CASTFSRGYGYTF.

The chain joins TRBV11-2 to TRBJ2-5, with D perhaps TRBD2 (5 bases). Per the germline V gene, CDR1 is SGHAT and CDR2 is FQNNGV. This CDR3 has 15 residues. The V gene lost 5 bases and the J gene lost 1 base, with 14 bases spanning the gap. The CDR3 coding sequence is TGTGCCAGCAGCCTCTACGCGGGTGGCCAAGAGACCCAGTACTTC. Amino acids: CASSLYAGGQETQYF.

The CDR3 region has the DNA TGTGCCAGCAACGGACAGGGAACGAACACCGGGGAGCTGTTTTTT. It codes for CASNGQGTNTGELFF. This chain links TRBV7-9 with TRBJ2-2; 8 nucleotides match TRBD1. Germline values: CDR1 SEHNR, CDR2 FQNEAQ (reference sequence). The CDR3 covers 15 residues. V was clipped by 7 bases and J by 0 bases; unmatched bases: 4.